This T cell receptor (beta chain) was sequenced for a study of blood T cells in healthy people across ages. A minimum of 6 micrograms of total RNA was extracted per sample. The trim removed 2 bases at V and 1 base at J, leaving 2 bases unmatched. CDR1 MGHRA and CDR2 YSYEKL come from the germline V gene. The CDR3 runs 15 residues. Primers used in a second PCR of roughly 7 to 12 cycles were a sample-barcoded 5' primer and a J-beta primer mix. One entry per CDR3 protein, called by TCRdb with MiXCR from the 5' RACE reads. The data show about 780,000 distinct CDR3 sequences, about 59% seen once. About this clonotype itself: Its antigen is unidentified.

Overall study findings and caveats: CMV status of donors was not determined, possibly confounding expanded clonotype changes.

Material for sequencing was blood. V and J are TRBV4-1 and TRBJ1-1; TRBD1 matches 9 bases. This receptor was taken from a man aged 30 to 45 in good health. The CDR3 DNA follows: TGCGCCAGCAGCCAAACAGGGGGCCCGAACACTGAAGCTTTCTTT. Translated: CASSQTGGPNTEAFF.